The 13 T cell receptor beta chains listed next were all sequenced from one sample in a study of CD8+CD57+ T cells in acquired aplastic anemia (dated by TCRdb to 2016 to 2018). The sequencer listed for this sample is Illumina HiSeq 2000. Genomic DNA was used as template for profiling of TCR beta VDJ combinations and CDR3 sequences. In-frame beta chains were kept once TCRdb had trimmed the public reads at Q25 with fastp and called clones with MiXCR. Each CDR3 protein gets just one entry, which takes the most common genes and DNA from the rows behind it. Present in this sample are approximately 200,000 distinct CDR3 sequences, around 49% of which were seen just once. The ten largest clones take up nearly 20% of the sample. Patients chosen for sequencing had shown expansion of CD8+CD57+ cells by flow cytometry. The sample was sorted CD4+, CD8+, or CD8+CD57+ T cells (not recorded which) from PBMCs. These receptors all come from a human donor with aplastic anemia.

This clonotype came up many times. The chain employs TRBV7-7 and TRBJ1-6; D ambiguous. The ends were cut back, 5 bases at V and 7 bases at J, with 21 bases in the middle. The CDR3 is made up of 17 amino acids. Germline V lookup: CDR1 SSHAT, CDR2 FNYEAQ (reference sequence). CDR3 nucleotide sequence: TGTGCCAGCAGCCCCACGTCGGAGAACAGCTTGAATTCACCCCTCCACTTT. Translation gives CASSPTSENSLNSPLHF.

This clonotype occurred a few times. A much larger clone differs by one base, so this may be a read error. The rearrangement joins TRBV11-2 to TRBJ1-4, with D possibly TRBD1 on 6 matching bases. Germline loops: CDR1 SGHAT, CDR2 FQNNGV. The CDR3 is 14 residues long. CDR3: CASSLGAGREKPFF. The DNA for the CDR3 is TGTGCCAGCAGCTTGGGGGCGGGAAGAGAAAAACCGTTTTTT.

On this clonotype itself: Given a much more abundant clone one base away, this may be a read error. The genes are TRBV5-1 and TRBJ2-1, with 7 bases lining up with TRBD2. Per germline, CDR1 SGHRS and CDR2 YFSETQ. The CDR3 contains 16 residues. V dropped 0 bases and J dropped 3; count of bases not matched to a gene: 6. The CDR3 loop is CASSLAVPSGYNEQFF. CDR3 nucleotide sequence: TGCGCCAGCAGCTTGGCAGTGCCTAGCGGCTACAATGAGCAGTTCTTC.

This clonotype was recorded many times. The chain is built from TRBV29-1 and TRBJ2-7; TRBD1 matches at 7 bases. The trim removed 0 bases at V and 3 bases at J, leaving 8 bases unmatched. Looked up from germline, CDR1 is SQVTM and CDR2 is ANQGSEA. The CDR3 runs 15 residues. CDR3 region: CSVEDLRGPGYEQYF. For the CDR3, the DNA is TGCAGCGTTGAAGATCTAAGGGGGCCAGGCTACGAGCAGTACTTC.

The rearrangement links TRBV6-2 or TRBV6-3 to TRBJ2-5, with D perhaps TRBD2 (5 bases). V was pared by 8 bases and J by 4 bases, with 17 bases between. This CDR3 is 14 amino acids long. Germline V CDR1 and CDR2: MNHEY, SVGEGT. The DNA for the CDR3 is TGTGCCAGCGGATCGGGAATAAGCAGAGAGACCCAGTACTTC. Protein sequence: CASGSGISRETQYF.

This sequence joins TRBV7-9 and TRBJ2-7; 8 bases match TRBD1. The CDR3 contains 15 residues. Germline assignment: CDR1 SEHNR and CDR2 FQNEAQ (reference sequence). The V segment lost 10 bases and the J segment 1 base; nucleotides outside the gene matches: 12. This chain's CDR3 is CATSDPRTGSYEQYF. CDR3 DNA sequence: TGTGCCACCAGTGATCCGAGGACAGGGTCCTACGAGCAGTACTTC.

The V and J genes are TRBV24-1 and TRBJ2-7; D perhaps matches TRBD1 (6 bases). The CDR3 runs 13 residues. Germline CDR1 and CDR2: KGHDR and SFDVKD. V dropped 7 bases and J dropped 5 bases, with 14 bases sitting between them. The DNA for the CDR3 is TGTGCCACCAGCAAGTCAGGGGCCCACGAGCAGTACTTC. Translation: CATSKSGAHEQYF.

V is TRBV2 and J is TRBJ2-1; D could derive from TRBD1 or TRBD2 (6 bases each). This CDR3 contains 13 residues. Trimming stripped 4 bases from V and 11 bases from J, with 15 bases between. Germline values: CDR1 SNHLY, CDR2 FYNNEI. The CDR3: CASSGDSQGQQFF. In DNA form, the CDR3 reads TGTGCCAGCAGTGGGGACTCTCAGGGGCAGCAGTTCTTC. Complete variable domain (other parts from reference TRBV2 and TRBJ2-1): EPEVTQTPSHQVTQMGQEVILRCVPISNHLYFYWYRQILGQKVEFLVSFYNNEISEKSEIFDDQFSVERPDGSNFTLKIRSTKLEDSAMYFCASSGDSQGQQFFGPGTRLTVL.

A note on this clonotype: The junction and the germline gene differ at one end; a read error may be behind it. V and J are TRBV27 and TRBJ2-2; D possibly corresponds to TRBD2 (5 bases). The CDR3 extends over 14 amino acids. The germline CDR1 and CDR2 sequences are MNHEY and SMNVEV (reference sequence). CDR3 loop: CASSLFWNTGELSW. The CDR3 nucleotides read TGTGCCAGCAGTTTATTCTGGAACACCGGGGAGCTGTCTTGG.

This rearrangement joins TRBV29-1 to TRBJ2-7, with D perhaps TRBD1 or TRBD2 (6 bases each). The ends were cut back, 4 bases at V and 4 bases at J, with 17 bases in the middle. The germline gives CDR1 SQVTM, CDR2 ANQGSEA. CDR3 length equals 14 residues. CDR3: CSVVLGGARYEQYF. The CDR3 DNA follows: TGCAGCGTTGTTTTGGGGGGCGCACGGTACGAGCAGTACTTC.

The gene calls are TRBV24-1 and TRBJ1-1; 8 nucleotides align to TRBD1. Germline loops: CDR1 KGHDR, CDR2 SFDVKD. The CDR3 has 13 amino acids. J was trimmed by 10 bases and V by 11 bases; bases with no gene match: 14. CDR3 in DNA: TGTGCCAGCAGGGACACAGGGGGTTGGGTAGCTTTCTTT. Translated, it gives CASRDTGGWVAFF.

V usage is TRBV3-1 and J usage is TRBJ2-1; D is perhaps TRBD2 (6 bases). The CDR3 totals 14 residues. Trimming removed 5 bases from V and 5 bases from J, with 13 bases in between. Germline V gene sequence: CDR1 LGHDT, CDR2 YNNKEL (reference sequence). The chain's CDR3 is CASSSPVADNEQFF. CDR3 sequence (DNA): TGTGCCAGCAGCTCCCCCGTAGCGGACAATGAGCAGTTCTTC.

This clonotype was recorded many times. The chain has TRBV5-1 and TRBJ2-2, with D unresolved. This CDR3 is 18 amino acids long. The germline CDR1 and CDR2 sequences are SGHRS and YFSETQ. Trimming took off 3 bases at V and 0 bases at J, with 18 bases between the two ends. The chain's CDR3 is CASSSFGSVAPNTGELFF. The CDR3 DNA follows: TGCGCCAGCAGCTCATTTGGGTCGGTGGCACCGAACACCGGGGAGCTGTTTTTT.